This T cell receptor beta chain was sequenced for a study of blood T cell repertoires in COVID-19. In the study overall: Researchers got acute and convalescent COVID-19 samples from the United States, Italy and Spain. PBMCs, B-cell-depleted T cells, or T cells provided the cDNA or gDNA that made up the material.

As handled by the study authors: For nucleated cells, counts were estimated from reference gene primer amplification. Produced via immunoSEQ multiplex PCR; TCRdb's table is partial and in-frame only. The V and J calls and clone size are taken from that table; D and trimming were inferred from the DNA. Of about 80,000 clones listed, 65% to 85% are singletons. V shed 6 bases and J 4 bases; nucleotides not matched to a gene: 4. The CDR3 is 14 residues long. Germline CDR1 is MNHEY and CDR2 is SVGAGI. The chain links TRBV6-5 to TRBJ2-1, with 9 bases lining up with TRBD2. Material for sequencing was peripheral blood. This receptor was obtained from a man aged 50 or older with acute or convalescent COVID-19. In nucleotides, the CDR3 is TGTGCCAGCAGCCGTCTAGCGGGGTACAATGAGCAGTTCTTC. This gives the protein CASSRLAGYNEQFF.